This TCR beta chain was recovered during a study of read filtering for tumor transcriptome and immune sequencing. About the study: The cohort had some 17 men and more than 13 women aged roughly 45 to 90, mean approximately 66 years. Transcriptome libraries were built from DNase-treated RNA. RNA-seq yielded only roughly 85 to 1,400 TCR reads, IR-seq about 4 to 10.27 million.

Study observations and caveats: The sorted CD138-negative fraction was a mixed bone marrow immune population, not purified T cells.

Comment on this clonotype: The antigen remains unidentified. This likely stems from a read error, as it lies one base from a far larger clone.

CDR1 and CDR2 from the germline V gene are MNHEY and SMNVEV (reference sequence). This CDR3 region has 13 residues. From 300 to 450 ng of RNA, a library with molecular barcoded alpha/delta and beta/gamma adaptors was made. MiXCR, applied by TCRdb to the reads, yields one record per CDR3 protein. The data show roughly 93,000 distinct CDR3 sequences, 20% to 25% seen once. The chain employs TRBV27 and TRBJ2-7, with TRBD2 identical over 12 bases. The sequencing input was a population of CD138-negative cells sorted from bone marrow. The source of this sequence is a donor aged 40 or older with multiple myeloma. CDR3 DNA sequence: TGTGCCACAGCTAGCGGGGGGGCCTATGAGCAGTACTTC. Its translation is CATASGGAYEQYF.